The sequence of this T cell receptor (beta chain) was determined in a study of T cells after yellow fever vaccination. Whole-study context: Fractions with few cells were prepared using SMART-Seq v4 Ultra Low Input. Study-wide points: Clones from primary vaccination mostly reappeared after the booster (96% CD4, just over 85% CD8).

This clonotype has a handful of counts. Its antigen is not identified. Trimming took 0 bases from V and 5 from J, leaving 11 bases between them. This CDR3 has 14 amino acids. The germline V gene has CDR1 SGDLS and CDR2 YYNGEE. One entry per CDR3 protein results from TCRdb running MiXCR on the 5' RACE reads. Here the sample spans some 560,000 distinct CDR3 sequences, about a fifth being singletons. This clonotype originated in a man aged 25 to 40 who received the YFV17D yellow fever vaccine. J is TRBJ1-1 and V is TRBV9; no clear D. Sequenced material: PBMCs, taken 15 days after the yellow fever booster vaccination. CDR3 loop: CASSVGEAGTEAFF. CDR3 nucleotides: TGTGCCAGCAGCGTAGGGGAGGCCGGTACTGAAGCTTTCTTT. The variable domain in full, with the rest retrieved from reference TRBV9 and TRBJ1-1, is DSGVTQTPKHLITATGQRVTLRCSPRSGDLSVYWYQQSLDQGLQFLIQYYNGEERAKGNILERFSAQQFPDLHSELNLSSLELGDSALYFCASSVGEAGTEAFFGQGTRLTVV.